This T cell receptor beta chain was sequenced for a study of blood T cell repertoires in COVID-19. Study as a whole: COVID-19 samples, acute and convalescent, were from the United States, Italy and Spain. T cells, B-cell-depleted T cells, or PBMCs supplied cDNA or gDNA.

With V trimmed by 5 bases and J by 13 bases, 5 bases remained unmatched. The CDR3 has 12 residues. In the original workflow: Amplification from reference gene primers served as the basis for estimated nucleated cell counts. This table comes from immunoSEQ multiplex PCR, and its TCRdb copy is limited to in-frame clones, with some not included. V and J calls and clone size are those listed in that table; D and trimming were worked out from the DNA. In the table there are 50,000 to 75,000 clones, over 65% of which are singletons. This receptor was taken from a man at least 80 years old with active or convalescent COVID-19. Sequenced input: peripheral blood. The chain is built from TRBV12-3 or TRBV12-4 and TRBJ1-6; 7 bases are a match to TRBD1. The chain's CDR3 is CASSTGVPPLHF. Here the CDR3 DNA reads TGTGCCAGCAGTACAGGGGTCCCCCCCCTCCACTTT.